Following are 3 T cell receptor beta chains from one sample sequenced in a study of shared clonotypes between healthy human individuals (dated by TCRdb to the early 2020s). Libraries were prepared through the immunoSEQ multiplex PCR assay. Entries here come from immuneACCESS through TCRdb and include only in-frame sequences with V and J called. Some clones fail to appear in such tables; in the studies checked, an unresolved V gene covers under half of the shortfall, and the cause of the remainder is unknown. Across this sample there are approximately 600,000 clones, with approximately 95% seen only once. The ten largest clones take up around 0.11% of the sample. CD8 naive samples consisted of CD45RO-negative cells that were positively selected for CCR7, yielding a CD45RA+CCR7+ population without TemRA cells. The sample was naive CD8+ T cells sorted from blood. Taken with the paper, the label for cell subset or site translates to: CD45RA+CCR7+. The receptors stem from a woman in her 30s in good health.

The genes are TRBV4-1 and TRBJ1-3, with D possibly TRBD1 on 5 matching bases. Trimming removed 5 bases at V and 8 bases at J, with 22 bases between. The CDR3 contains 16 residues. The germline V gene has CDR1 MGHRA and CDR2 YSYEKL. The CDR3 sequence: CASSVAVRAQVDTIYF. CDR3 sequence (DNA): TGCGCCAGCAGCGTAGCCGTCAGGGCCCAAGTGGACACCATATATTTT.

The table lists this clone with a count of one. The rearrangement uses TRBV6-1 and TRBJ1-1, with 8 positions matching TRBD1. Trimming removed 5 bases from V and 11 bases from J; junction bases left unmatched: 10. Per the germline V gene, CDR1 is MNHNS and CDR2 is SASEGT. The CDR3 is made up of 13 amino acids. This CDR3 reads CASSPPLGQGAFF. CDR3 nucleotide sequence: TGTGCCAGCAGTCCCCCCCTTGGACAGGGCGCTTTCTTT.

The CDR3 DNA is TGTGCCAGCGGAGAAGGTACTAGCGGAGCTCGCGAAGGGACCGGGGAGCTGTTTTTT. Its protein product is CASGEGTSGAREGTGELFF. The chain employs TRBV6-1 and TRBJ2-2, with 8 bases lining up with TRBD2. From germline, CDR1 is MNHNS and CDR2 SASEGT. V lost 8 bases, J lost 5 bases, and 22 bases stayed unmatched. The CDR3 spans 19 residues.